Sequencing of this TCR beta chain was carried out in a study of T cell responses to AZD1222 COVID-19 vaccine. Study information: Timing groups of about 4 and about 12 weeks for second doses were pooled. Regarding the study as a whole: Epitopes outside B.1.351 and B.1.1.7 mutated regions reportedly drew nearly half of spike TCRs.

The table came from immunoSEQ multiplex PCR; TCRdb's copy has only in-frame clones and leaves some out. The sample records under 110,000 clones, about 82% being singletons. Of note for this clone: Its antigen is undetermined.

The ends lost 5 bases at V and 7 bases at J; junction bases unmatched: 16. CDR3 size: 16 residues. From germline, CDR1 is SGHTS and CDR2 YDEGEE. Material: peripheral blood, obtained on day 0 of AZD1222 vaccination. This sequence originates from an adult in good health. This rearrangement joins TRBV5-8 to TRBJ1-2, with 8 bases matching TRBD1. The CDR3 is CASRPLGQGEWRGYTF. CDR3 DNA sequence: TGTGCCAGCAGACCTCTCGGACAGGGAGAATGGCGTGGCTACACCTTC.